This TCR beta chain comes out of a study of shared clonotypes between healthy human individuals. This table comes from immunoSEQ multiplex PCR, and its TCRdb copy is limited to in-frame clones, with some not included. The sample includes 1.4 million or so clones, roughly 98.5% of them seen just once. Germline V gene lookup returns CDR1 SGHDN and CDR2 FVKESK. The length of the CDR3 is 12 residues. V lost 4 bases to trimming and J lost 2 bases, with 4 bases between them. This chain links TRBV14 with TRBJ2-3; no clear D. The sequencing sample was made of naive CD4+ T cells sorted from blood. This sample's subset: CD45RA+ positively selected. The clonotype comes from a man aged 25 to 45 in good health. CDR3 nucleotide sequence: TGTGCCAGCAGCCCCCACACAGATACGCAGTATTTT. It encodes CASSPHTDTQYF.